The present entry profiles one TCR beta chain with its context. Vbeta (60) and Jbeta (13) primers were used in the PCR. TCRdb's table, derived via immunoSEQ multiplex PCR, lists solely in-frame clones and lacks some. The profile shows 80,000 or so clones, approximately 74% of them singletons. Trimming removed 1 base at V and 4 bases at J, with 14 bases between. This CDR3 is built from 15 residues. Germline V gene lookup returns CDR1 LGHNA and CDR2 YNFKEQ. These data are taken from a study of cytomegalovirus exposure and HLA in healthy donors. V is TRBV4-2 and J is TRBJ2-7; possible D gene TRBD1, 5 bases. This sequence originates from a man younger than 40 in good health and CMV-seropositive. Sequencing was done on a sample of PBMCs. This CDR3 reads CASSQGNRKDYEQYF. CDR3 sequence (DNA): TGTGCCAGCAGCCAAGGAAACAGGAAAGATTACGAGCAGTACTTC.